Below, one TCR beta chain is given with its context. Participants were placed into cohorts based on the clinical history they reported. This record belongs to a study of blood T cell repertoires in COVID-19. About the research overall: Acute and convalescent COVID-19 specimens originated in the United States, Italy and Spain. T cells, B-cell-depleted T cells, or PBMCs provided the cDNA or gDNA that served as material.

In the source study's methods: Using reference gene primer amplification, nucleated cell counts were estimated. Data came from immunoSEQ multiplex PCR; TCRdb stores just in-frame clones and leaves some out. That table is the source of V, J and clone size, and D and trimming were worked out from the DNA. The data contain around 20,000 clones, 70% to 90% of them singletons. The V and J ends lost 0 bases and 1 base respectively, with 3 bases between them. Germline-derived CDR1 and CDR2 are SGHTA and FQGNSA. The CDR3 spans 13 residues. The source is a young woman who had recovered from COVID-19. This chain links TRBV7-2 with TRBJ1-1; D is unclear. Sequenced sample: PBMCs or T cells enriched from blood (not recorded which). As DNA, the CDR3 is TGTGCCAGCAGCTTAGCCCGGAACACTGAAGCTTTCTTT. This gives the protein CASSLARNTEAFF. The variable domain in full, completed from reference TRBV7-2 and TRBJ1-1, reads GAGVSQSPSNKVTEKGKDVELRCDPISGHTALYWYRQSLGQGLEFLIYFQGNSAPDKSGLPSDRFSAERTGGSVSTLTIQRTQQEDSAVYLCASSLARNTEAFFGQGTRLTVV.